The 23 T cell receptor beta chains below were found in one sample sequenced in a study of a mutant IDH1 vaccine in newly diagnosed glioma (dated by TCRdb to about 2021). The sample's time point label, in plain terms: week 11, during vaccination. Every vaccine dose consisted of 300 ug of a 20-mer mutant IDH1 peptide in Montanide, administered subcutaneously together with topical imiquimod. Library preparation employed the immunoSEQ multiplex PCR assay. TCRdb mirrors the immuneACCESS table, restricted to in-frame sequences. Some clones are absent from its copies; in checked studies, under half trace to an unresolved V gene, and the reason for the others is unknown. The sample profile shows about 25,000 clones; about three quarters of them were found once. 11% of the sample belongs to the ten largest clones. For these TCRs, the target antigens are not known. The input for sequencing was peripheral blood mononuclear cells (PBMCs), taken from a glioma patient whose treatment included an IDH1 peptide vaccine. These receptors were taken from a man between 18 and 29 years old with glioma. Some clones in this sample may be carry-over from other donors' samples.

The chain uses TRBV4-3 and TRBJ2-2; 7 bases match TRBD2. The CDR3 runs to 18 residues. Trimming at V came to 0 bases and at J to 1 base, leaving 8 bases not matched to a gene. The germline CDR1 and CDR2 sequences are LGHNA and YSLEER. The CDR3 DNA sequence: TGCGCCAGCAGCCAAGATAGCCTAGCGGTCCAGAACACCGGGGAGCTGTTTTTT. Translation gives CASSQDSLAVQNTGELFF.

The V call is TRBV9, the J call TRBJ2-5, with D possibly matching TRBD2 (6 bases). V lost 0 bases and J 3 bases, leaving 9 bases between the germline ends. This CDR3 is 14 amino acids long. CDR1 is SGDLS, CDR2 YYNGEE, per germline. CDR3 protein: CASSVGGGKETQYF. CDR3 DNA sequence: TGTGCCAGCAGCGTAGGGGGAGGAAAAGAGACCCAGTACTTC.

The chain joins TRBV7-2 to TRBJ2-7; D remains ambiguous. Germline CDR1 is SGHTA and CDR2 is FQGNSA. The CDR3 length is 14 residues. V was pared by 3 bases and J by 5 bases, with 14 bases between. The CDR3: CASSFFSGRDEQYF. As DNA, the CDR3 is TGTGCCAGCAGCTTTTTTTCAGGCCGGGACGAGCAGTACTTC.

The rearrangement uses TRBV7-3 and TRBJ1-1; D not certain. The germline CDR1 and CDR2 sequences are SGHTA and FQGTGA. The ends were cut back, 0 bases at V and 4 bases at J, with 12 bases in the middle. The CDR3 runs to 15 residues. CDR3 protein: CASSLTGKPGTEAFF. The CDR3 DNA reads TGTGCCAGCAGCTTAACAGGGAAACCGGGCACTGAAGCTTTCTTT.

This CDR3 is CASSYGTGGAVDYNEQFF. The CDR3 DNA reads as TGTGCCAGCAGCTATGGGACAGGGGGCGCGGTTGACTACAATGAGCAGTTCTTC. The V gene is TRBV7-6, the J gene TRBJ2-1, with 12 bases fitting TRBD1. Germline CDR1 and CDR2: SGHVS and FNYEAQ. This CDR3 region has 18 residues. Trimming removed 4 bases from V and 3 bases from J; junction bases left unmatched: 10.

This chain joins TRBV27 and TRBJ1-2; TRBD1 might be the D (5 bases). The CDR3 is made up of 13 amino acids. From germline, CDR1 is MNHEY and CDR2 SMNVEV (reference sequence). The V end lost 4 bases, the J end lost 3 bases, and 9 bases lay between the germline ends. Here the CDR3 DNA reads TGTGCCAGCAGTTATCAGGGTGACTATGGCTACACCTTC. Amino acids: CASSYQGDYGYTF.

The chain combines TRBV6-5 with TRBJ2-7; 7 positions agree with TRBD1. V was clipped by 6 bases and J by 2 bases; unmatched bases: 10. This CDR3 has 15 residues. The germline gives CDR1 MNHEY, CDR2 SVGAGI. The CDR3 here is CASRPRQGEAYEQYF. DNA for the CDR3: TGTGCCAGCAGACCCAGACAGGGTGAGGCCTACGAGCAGTACTTC.

J is TRBJ1-2 and V is TRBV27, with TRBD1 matching 7 bases. The CDR3 length is 16 residues. The germline CDR1 and CDR2 sequences are MNHEY and SMNVEV (reference sequence). Unmatched junction bases numbered 15, after V lost 5 bases and J lost 6 bases. This CDR3 is CASSNLGGQFLDGYTF. For the CDR3, the DNA is TGTGCCAGCAGTAACCTAGGGGGCCAATTCCTAGATGGCTACACCTTC.

The chain links TRBV4-3 to TRBJ2-5; D gene uncertain. CDR1 and CDR2 from the germline V gene are LGHNA and YSLEER. The V end lost 0 bases, the J end lost 1 base, and 9 bases lay between the germline ends. The CDR3 has 15 amino acids. This chain's CDR3 is CASSQDFASQETQYF. CDR3 nucleotide sequence: TGCGCCAGCAGCCAAGATTTCGCAAGCCAAGAGACCCAGTACTTC.

The chain combines TRBV19 with TRBJ1-3, with D perhaps matching TRBD1 (6 bases). V was clipped by 10 bases and J by 4 bases, with 14 bases between them. Germline-derived CDR1 and CDR2 are LNHDA and SQIVND (reference sequence). This CDR3 contains 13 residues. The DNA of the CDR3 is TGTGCCACCCACAGGGCCGCGGGAAACACCATATATTTT. Translation gives CATHRAAGNTIYF.

Of note for this clone: Given the absence of the conserved phenylalanine or tryptophan at the CDR3 end, a read error is likely. Because the CDR3's place on the DNA is in doubt, the DNA is left out and the CDR3 is given as listed by TCRdb. V gene TRBV16 combines with J gene TRBJ2-7; the table's TRBD1 call for D was not verified on the DNA. The CDR3 is 11 amino acids long, termini counted. Germline CDR1 KGHSY, CDR2 FQNENV. CDR3 loop: CASSQSGDKSC.

This clone appeared a few times. V gene TRBV21-1 combines with J gene TRBJ1-1. TRBV21-1 is recorded as a pseudogene. The CDR3 has 14 amino acids. This CDR3 reads CASPPMTCGTEAFF. CDR3 DNA: TGTGCCAGTCCGCCCATGACTTGTGGCACTGAAGCTTTCTTT.

This chain connects TRBV28 to TRBJ2-7; D uncertain. The length of the CDR3 is 11 residues. V was cut by 2 bases and J by 4 bases, with 3 bases left in between. Germline assignment: CDR1 MDHEN and CDR2 SYDVKM. The CDR3 nucleotides are TGTGCCAGCAGTTTAATTTACGAGCAGTACTTC. This encodes CASSLIYEQYF.

This chain connects TRBV2 to TRBJ2-7; 7 nucleotides agree with TRBD2. CDR3 length: 14 amino acids. The V and J ends lost 6 bases and 3 bases, in that order; junction bases with no gene match: 8. CDR1 is SNHLY and CDR2 is FYNNEI in the germline V gene. CDR3: CASRAGGVSYEQYF. Written as DNA, the CDR3 is TGTGCCAGCAGGGCTGGGGGGGTAAGCTACGAGCAGTACTTC.

V and J are TRBV6-1 and TRBJ1-4; D is unclear. The CDR3 is 17 residues long. Trimming removed 2 bases from V and 7 bases from J, with 20 bases in between. Germline V gene data show CDR1 as MNHNS and CDR2 as SASEGT. CDR3 in amino acids: CASSERAGRGFGEKLFF. The CDR3 region has the DNA TGTGCCAGCAGTGAACGCGCAGGCCGGGGTTTCGGTGAAAAACTGTTTTTT.

The V gene is TRBV4-1, the J gene TRBJ1-2; the D gene is possibly TRBD1 (5 bases). Germline V gene sequence: CDR1 MGHRA, CDR2 YSYEKL. There are 17 residues in the CDR3. V lost 4 bases and J lost 2, with 20 bases in between. CDR3 in DNA: TGCGCCAGCAGCCTTAATAATCAGGGAGGGTTCAACTATGGCTACACCTTC. Its protein is CASSLNNQGGFNYGYTF.

V usage is TRBV6-1 and J usage is TRBJ2-3; TRBD2 aligns across 14 bases. The V segment lost 3 bases and the J segment 1 base; nucleotides outside the gene matches: 0. Germline CDR1 MNHNS, CDR2 SASEGT. The CDR3 has 16 residues. CDR3 in amino acids: CASSETSGGGTDTQYF. The CDR3 DNA sequence: TGTGCCAGCAGTGAGACTAGCGGGGGGGGCACAGATACGCAGTATTTT.

This chain joins TRBV5-4 and TRBJ2-2; 7 nucleotides match TRBD2. The germline gives CDR1 SGHNT, CDR2 YYREEE (reference sequence). V lost 9 bases and J lost 4; bases outside the gene matches: 18. The CDR3 loop spans 17 amino acids. The CDR3 DNA is TGTGCCACCACGAGCCCCTTGGCGGGAGAGGGCACCGGGGAGCTGTTTTTT. Translating it yields CATTSPLAGEGTGELFF.

The chain carries TRBV6-6 and TRBJ2-1; the match to TRBD2 covers 9 bases. The germline V gene encodes CDR1 MNHNY and CDR2 SVGAGI (reference sequence). CDR3 size: 14 residues. Losses at the gene ends were 5 bases for V and 1 base for J; bases not matched to a gene: 0. CDR3 bases: TGTGCCAGCAGTCTAGCGGGGTCCTACAATGAGCAGTTCTTC. This translates into CASSLAGSYNEQFF.

The chain links TRBV6-5 to TRBJ2-7; D not certain. The CDR3 loop spans 15 amino acids. The V gene's germline CDR1 is MNHEY and CDR2 SVGAGI. The ends were cut back, 2 bases at V and 1 base at J, with 12 bases in the middle. CDR3 sequence reads: CASSYGAWVSYEQYF. The CDR3 nucleotides read TGTGCCAGCAGTTACGGAGCTTGGGTGTCCTACGAGCAGTACTTC.

Written as DNA, the CDR3 is TGTGCCAGCAGCCAAGAGCGGCAGCTTCGAAACACCATATATTTT. Translated: CASSQERQLRNTIYF. This chain uses TRBV4-2 with TRBJ1-3, with D unresolved. The germline V gene encodes CDR1 LGHNA and CDR2 YNFKEQ. The CDR3 totals 15 residues. V lost 0 bases and J lost 5, with 11 bases in between.

J is TRBJ2-1 and V is TRBV6-6; the D is unclear. V dropped 5 bases and J dropped 5 bases, with 13 bases sitting between them. CDR1 and CDR2 from the germline V gene are MNHNY and SVGAGI (reference sequence). The CDR3 extends over 14 amino acids. This chain's CDR3 is CASSRPSRDNEQFF. DNA of the CDR3: TGTGCCAGCAGTCGTCCTTCGAGAGACAATGAGCAGTTCTTC.

The chain has TRBV5-1 and TRBJ1-5; no reliable D call. The V and J ends lost 2 bases and 4 bases respectively, with 7 bases between them. The CDR3 consists of 13 residues. Per germline, CDR1 SGHRS and CDR2 YFSETQ. CDR3 residues: CASSLSPNQPQHF. The CDR3 bases are TGCGCCAGCAGCTTATCCCCGAATCAGCCCCAGCATTTT.